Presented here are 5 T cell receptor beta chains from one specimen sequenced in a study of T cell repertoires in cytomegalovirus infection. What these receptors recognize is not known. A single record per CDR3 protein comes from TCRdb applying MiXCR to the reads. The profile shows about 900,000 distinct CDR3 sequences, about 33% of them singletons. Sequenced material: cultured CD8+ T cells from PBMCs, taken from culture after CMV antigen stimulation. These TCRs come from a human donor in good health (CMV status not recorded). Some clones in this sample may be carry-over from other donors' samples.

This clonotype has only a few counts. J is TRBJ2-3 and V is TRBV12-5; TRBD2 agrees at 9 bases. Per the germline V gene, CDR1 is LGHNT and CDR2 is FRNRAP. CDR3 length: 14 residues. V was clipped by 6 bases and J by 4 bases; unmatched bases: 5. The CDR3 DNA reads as TGTGCTAGTGGGCCGAGCGGGAGGCCAGATACGCAGTATTTT. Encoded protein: CASGPSGRPDTQYF.

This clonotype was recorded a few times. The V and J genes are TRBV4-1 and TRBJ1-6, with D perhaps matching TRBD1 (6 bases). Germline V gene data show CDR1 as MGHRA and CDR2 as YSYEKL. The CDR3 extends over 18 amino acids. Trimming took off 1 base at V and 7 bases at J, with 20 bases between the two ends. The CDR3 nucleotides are TGCGCCAGCAGCCAAGGCATAGGCACAGGGACCCAAAATTCACCCCTCCACTTT. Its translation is CASSQGIGTGTQNSPLHF.

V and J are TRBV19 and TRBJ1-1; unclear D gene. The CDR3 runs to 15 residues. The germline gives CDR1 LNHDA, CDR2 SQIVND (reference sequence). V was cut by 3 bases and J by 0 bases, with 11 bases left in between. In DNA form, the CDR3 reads TGTGCCAGTAGTATTGCCAAGACGGTGAACACTGAAGCTTTCTTT. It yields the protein CASSIAKTVNTEAFF.

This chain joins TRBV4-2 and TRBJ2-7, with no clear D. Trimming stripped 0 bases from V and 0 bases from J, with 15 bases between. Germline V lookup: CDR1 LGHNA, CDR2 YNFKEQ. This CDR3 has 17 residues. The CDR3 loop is CASSQEIDIPFSYEQYV. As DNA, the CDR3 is TGTGCCAGCAGCCAAGAGATTGACATTCCGTTCTCCTACGAGCAGTACGTC.

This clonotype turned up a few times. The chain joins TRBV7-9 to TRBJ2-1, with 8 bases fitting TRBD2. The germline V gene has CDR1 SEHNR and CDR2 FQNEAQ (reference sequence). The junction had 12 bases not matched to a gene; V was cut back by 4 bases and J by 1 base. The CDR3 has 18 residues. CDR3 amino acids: CASSSTLLSGGSYNEQFF. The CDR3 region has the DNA TGTGCCAGCAGCTCAACCCTCTTGAGCGGGGGTTCCTACAATGAGCAGTTCTTC. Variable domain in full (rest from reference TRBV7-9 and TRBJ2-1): DTGVSQNPRHKITKRGQNVTFRCDPISEHNRLYWYRQTLGQGPEFLTYFQNEAQLEKSRLLSDRFSAERPKGSFSTLEIQRTEQGDSAMYLCASSSTLLSGGSYNEQFFGPGTRLTVL.